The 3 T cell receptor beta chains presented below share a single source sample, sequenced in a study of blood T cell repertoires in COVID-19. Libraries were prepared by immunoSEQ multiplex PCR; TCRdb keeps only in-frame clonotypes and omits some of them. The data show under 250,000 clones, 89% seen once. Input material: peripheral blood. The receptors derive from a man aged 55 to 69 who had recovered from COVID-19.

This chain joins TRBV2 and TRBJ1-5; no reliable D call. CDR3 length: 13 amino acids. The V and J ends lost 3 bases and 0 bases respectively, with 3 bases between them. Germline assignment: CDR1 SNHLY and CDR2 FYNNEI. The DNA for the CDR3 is TGTGCCAGCAGTGACATTAGCAATCAGCCCCAGCATTTT. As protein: CASSDISNQPQHF.

CDR3 nucleotides: TGTGCCACCAGTGATACCGGCAGGGACACTGAAGCTTTCTTT. It is translated as CATSDTGRDTEAFF. This chain links TRBV24-1 with TRBJ1-1; D perhaps matches TRBD1 (5 bases). This CDR3 region has 14 residues. The germline gives CDR1 KGHDR, CDR2 SFDVKD. With 3 bases removed from V and 3 bases from J, the gap between germline ends came to 10 bases.

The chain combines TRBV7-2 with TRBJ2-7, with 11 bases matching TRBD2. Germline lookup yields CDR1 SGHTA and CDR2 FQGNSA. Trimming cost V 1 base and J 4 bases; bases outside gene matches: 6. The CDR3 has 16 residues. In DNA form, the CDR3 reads TGTGCCAGCAGCTTAGGAACTAGCGGGAGCGGGTACGAGCAGTACTTC. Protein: CASSLGTSGSGYEQYF.